This T cell receptor (beta chain) comes out of a study of cytomegalovirus exposure and HLA in healthy donors. General study results and limits: Available immune exposure information was restricted to CMV serostatus only. The authors later linked a missense DCLRE1C variant to TCR beta V- and J-gene trimming. Reportedly, a later analysis found an Asian-associated ancestry cluster had fewer N-insertions than the roughly 700-donor mean.

Germline V CDR1 and CDR2: MNHNS, SASEGT. This CDR3 is 14 amino acids long. Trimming took 4 bases from V and 8 from J, leaving 17 bases between them. Though probably carrying unrecorded immune exposures, donors were nominally healthy at sampling. PCR was performed using 60 Vbeta and 13 Jbeta primers. Generated by immunoSEQ multiplex PCR, the TCRdb table keeps only in-frame clones and is missing some. The data hold 150,000 to 200,000 clones, with 60% to 85% observed a single time. In the case of this clone: What it binds is not known.

This receptor was taken from a man in his fifties or sixties in good health and CMV-seropositive. The sample comprised PBMCs. The V gene is TRBV6-1, the J gene TRBJ1-1, with a possible D match to TRBD1 (6 bases). CDR3 bases: TGTGCCAGCAGTGTCCCCACGGGGGGCGGGGAAGCTTTCTTT. Encoded protein: CASSVPTGGGEAFF.